Listed below are T cell receptor beta chains from one sample, sequenced in a study of beta chain features in type 1 diabetes. The table came from immunoSEQ multiplex PCR; TCRdb's copy has only in-frame clones and leaves some out. The table has about 250,000 clones, roughly 11% seen once. The sequencing input was naive CD4+ T cells from blood. These receptors all come from a man between 25 and 39 years old with type 1 diabetes. Each CDR3 is given with its conserved first and last residue. The D gene is left open where the match is weak. Clone size is given for some rows only: seen once, a few or many times, or a class if the clone is expanded.

J | V | size | D | DNA | CDR3
TRBJ2-2 | TRBV2 | few | TRBD1 | TGTGCCAGCACACTTCAGGGGGCGAACACCGGGGAGCTGTTTTTT | CASTLQGANTGELFF
TRBJ1-2 | TRBV10-3 | few | TRBD1 | TGTGCCATCAGTGAGTCAGGGACAGGCTATGGCTACACCTTC | CAISESGTGYGYTF
TRBJ2-4 | TRBV11-1 | few | TRBD2 | TGTGCCAGCAGCTCGCCGGGGGGGGAAAGTCGGAACATTCAGTACTTC | CASSSPGGESRNIQYF
TRBJ1-5 | TRBV5-1 | few | - | TGCGCCAGCAGCGTGGACGGGAATCAGCCCCAGCATTTT | CASSVDGNQPQHF
TRBJ2-7 | TRBV5-1 | - | - | TGCGCCAGCAGCCCTCGGGGGGCGAGTTACGAGCAGTACTTC | CASSPRGASYEQYF
TRBJ2-3 | TRBV6-5 | - | - | TGTGCCAGCAGTTATGCAGATTACACAGATACGCAGTATTTT | CASSYADYTDTQYF
TRBJ2-7 | TRBV15 | few | TRBD1 | TGTGCCTCTGGGACAGGGGGCGCGCAGCAGTACTTC | CASGTGGAQQYF
TRBJ2-5 | TRBV5-1 | - | TRBD2 | TGCGCCAGCAGACAGGCCATTTTAGCGGGAGAGACCCAGTACTTC | CASRQAILAGETQYF
TRBJ1-1 | TRBV9 | - | - | TGTGCCAGCAGCGTAGGTCTGGAGGGGACTGAAGCTTTCTTT | CASSVGLEGTEAFF
TRBJ2-3 | TRBV4-2 | - | TRBD2 | TGTGCCAGCAGCCAAGCGGGGGGGGGCTCCACAAGGGACACGCAGTATTTT | CASSQAGGGSTRDTQYF
TRBJ2-2 | TRBV19 | - | TRBD1 | TGTGCCATGGATCCGGGACAGGGGCCCGGGGAGCTGTTTTTT | CAMDPGQGPGELFF
TRBJ2-3 | TRBV6-6 | once | - | TGTGCCAGCAGCCCCAGGGGGGACAATCAGTATTTT | CASSPRGDNQYF
TRBJ2-7 | TRBV9 | few | - | TGTGCCAGCAGCGTTACAGGGATGCACTCCTACGAGCAGTACTTC | CASSVTGMHSYEQYF
TRBJ1-2 | TRBV18 | few | - | TGTGCCAGCTCAATGCCGGGTTCCTATGGCTACACCTTC | CASSMPGSYGYTF
TRBJ2-2 | TRBV5-1 | - | TRBD2 | TGCGCCAGCAGCATTAGCGGGTTGAGCACCGGGGAGCTGTTTTTT | CASSISGLSTGELFF
TRBJ2-7 | TRBV11-2 | few | TRBD1 | TGTGCCAGCAGCTTAGAGGGGCTTCGGGACAGCTCCTACGAGCAGTACTTC | CASSLEGLRDSSYEQYF
TRBJ2-7 | TRBV6-5 | - | TRBD1 | TGTGCCAGCAGGGTATTGGGACAGGCCTACGAGCAGTACTTC | CASRVLGQAYEQYF
TRBJ2-5 | TRBV10-3 | - | - | TGTGCCAGCGGGACAGAGAAACAAGAGACCCAGTACTTC | CASGTEKQETQYF
TRBJ1-5 | TRBV4-1 | - | TRBD1 | TGCGCCAGCAGTCGCAGGGGACAGGGTGACCAGCCCCAGCATTTT | CASSRRGQGDQPQHF
TRBJ1-1 | TRBV6-5 | - | - | TGTGCCAGCAGTTACTCATTAGTTACTGAAGCTTTCTTT | CASSYSLVTEAFF
TRBJ2-2 | TRBV7-8 | few | TRBD2 | TGTGCCAGCAGCTTAGGACTAGCTAGCACCGGGGAGCTGTTTTTT | CASSLGLASTGELFF
TRBJ2-2 | TRBV13 | few | TRBD2 | TGTGCCAGCAGCAACGAAAAGTCGGGGAGGGCGAACACCGGGGAGCTGTTTTTT | CASSNEKSGRANTGELFF
TRBJ1-6 | TRBV6-1 | - | - | TGTGCCAGCAGTGAACCCCGGGGGGACCCATATAATTCACCCCTCCACTTT | CASSEPRGDPYNSPLHF
TRBJ1-6 | TRBV15 | few | - | TGTGCCACCAGCAGAGTCTTTGATTCACCCCTCCACTTT | CATSRVFDSPLHF
TRBJ2-7 | TRBV15 | - | - | TGTGCCACCAGCAGAGGACTGGGGCGGGGGCCCTCCTACGAGCAGTACTTC | CATSRGLGRGPSYEQYF
TRBJ2-7 | TRBV11-1 | few | - | TGTGCCAGCAGCTTAGGGGGGGGCAGAACCTACGAGCAGTACTTC | CASSLGGGRTYEQYF
TRBJ2-7 | TRBV19 | few | - | TGTGCCAGTAGGCGGGTAAACTACGAGCAGTACTTC | CASRRVNYEQYF
TRBJ2-3 | TRBV18 | - | - | TGTGCCAGCTCACCACCGGGGAGGGATACGCAGTATTTT | CASSPPGRDTQYF